The sequence of this T cell receptor (beta chain) was determined in a study of cytomegalovirus exposure and HLA in healthy donors. CDR3 length: 15 amino acids. With 6 bases removed from V and 0 bases from J, the gap between germline ends came to 17 bases. Per germline, CDR1 SQVTM and CDR2 ANQGSEA. In the PCR, 60 Vbeta and 13 Jbeta primers were used. Profiled with immunoSEQ multiplex PCR; TCRdb holds only in-frame clones, not every one. This listing includes approximately 76,000 clones. The specimen was PBMCs. The receptor was derived from a man between 18 and 35 years old in good health and CMV-seropositive. V gene TRBV29-1 combines with J gene TRBJ1-1, with a possible D match to TRBD1 (5 bases). DNA for the CDR3: TGCAGCGTCGACGCGGGGTGGGGCATGAACACTGAAGCTTTCTTT. Amino acid sequence: CSVDAGWGMNTEAFF.